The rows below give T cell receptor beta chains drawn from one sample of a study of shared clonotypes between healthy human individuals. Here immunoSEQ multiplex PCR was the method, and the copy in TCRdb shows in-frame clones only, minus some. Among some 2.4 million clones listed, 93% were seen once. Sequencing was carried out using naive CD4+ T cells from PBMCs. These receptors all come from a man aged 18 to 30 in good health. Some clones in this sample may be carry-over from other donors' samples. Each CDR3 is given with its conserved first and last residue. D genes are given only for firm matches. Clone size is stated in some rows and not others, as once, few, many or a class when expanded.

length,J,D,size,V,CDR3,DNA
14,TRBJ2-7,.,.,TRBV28,CASTLRGQSYEQYF,TGTGCCAGCACCCTTCGAGGACAGTCCTACGAGCAGTACTTC
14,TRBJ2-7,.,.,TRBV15,CATSRGGVTHEQYF,TGTGCCACCAGCAGAGGGGGGGTCACCCACGAGCAGTACTTC
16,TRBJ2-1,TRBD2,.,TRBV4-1,CASSQAGLAGNGEQFF,TGCGCCAGCAGCCAAGCGGGACTAGCGGGTAACGGTGAGCAGTTCTTC
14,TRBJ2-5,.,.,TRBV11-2,CASSNPRGGETQYF,TGTGCCAGCAGCAACCCGAGGGGGGGAGAGACCCAGTACTTC
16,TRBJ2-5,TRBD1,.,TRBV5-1,CASSLVGTGDMKTQYF,TGCGCCAGCAGCTTGGTGGGGACAGGGGATATGAAGACCCAGTACTTC
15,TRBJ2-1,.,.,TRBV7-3,CASSPGDLQYNEQFF,TGTGCCAGCAGCCCCGGGGACCTACAATACAATGAGCAGTTCTTC
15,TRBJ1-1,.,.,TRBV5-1,CASSLQVDLDTEAFF,TGCGCCAGCAGCTTGCAAGTGGACTTGGACACTGAAGCTTTCTTT
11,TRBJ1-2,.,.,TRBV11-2,CASSLSEGYTF,TGTGCCAGCAGCTTGTCGGAGGGCTACACCTTC
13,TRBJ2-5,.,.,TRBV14,CASSQGYGETQYF,TGTGCCAGCAGCCAAGGATACGGGGAGACCCAGTACTTC
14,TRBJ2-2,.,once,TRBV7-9,CASSQAFGAGELFF,TGTGCCAGCAGCCAAGCATTTGGGGCCGGGGAGCTGTTTTTT
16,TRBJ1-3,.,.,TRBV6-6,CASSYSGGDSGNTIYF,TGTGCCAGCAGTTACTCGGGGGGAGACTCTGGAAACACCATATATTTT
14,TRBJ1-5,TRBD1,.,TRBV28,CASGLQGGNQPQHF,TGTGCCAGCGGGCTACAGGGGGGGAATCAGCCCCAGCATTTT
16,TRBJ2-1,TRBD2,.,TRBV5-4,CASSPGTSGRLGEQFF,TGTGCCAGCAGCCCAGGGACTAGCGGGAGATTGGGTGAGCAGTTCTTC
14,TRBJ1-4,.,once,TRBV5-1,CASSLERGNEKLFF,TGCGCCAGCAGCTTGGAACGGGGTAATGAAAAACTGTTTTTT
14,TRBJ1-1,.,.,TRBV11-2,CASSSSPLDTEAFF,TGTGCCAGCAGCTCATCACCCCTGGACACTGAAGCTTTCTTT
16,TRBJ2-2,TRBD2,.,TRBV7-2,CASSLALAGNTGELFF,TGTGCCAGCAGCTTAGCCCTAGCGGGGAACACCGGGGAGCTGTTTTTT
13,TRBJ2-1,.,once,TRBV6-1,CASTTAWRFEQFF,TGTGCCAGCACTACGGCCTGGCGCTTTGAGCAGTTCTTC
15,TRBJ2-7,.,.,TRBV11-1,CASSSPRLATYEQYF,TGTGCCAGCAGCTCCCCTAGATTGGCGACCTACGAGCAGTACTTC
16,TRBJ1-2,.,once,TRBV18,CASSPAPPITRSGYTF,TGTGCCAGCTCACCAGCTCCACCTATAACGAGGAGCGGCTACACCTTC
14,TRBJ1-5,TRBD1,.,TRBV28,CASRPGGINQPQHF,TGTGCCAGCAGACCAGGGGGGATAAATCAGCCCCAGCATTTT